Listed below are T cell receptor beta chains from one sample, sequenced in a study of blood T cell repertoires in COVID-19. The assay was immunoSEQ multiplex PCR, and TCRdb's table has in-frame clones only and misses some. The sample shows fewer than 650,000 clones, roughly nine tenths of them seen only once. The sequencing sample was made of peripheral blood. The receptor source for this set is a woman aged 45-60 years with COVID-19, enrolled during active disease. Each CDR3 is given with its conserved first and last residue. The order of the fields is J gene, V gene, clone size, D gene, CDR3 protein, CDR3 DNA. The D gene is left open where the match is weak. Some rows have no size entry. The others give once, few or many, or a class for an expanded clone.

j_call: TRBJ1-2
v_call: TRBV30
clone_size: -
d_call: TRBD1
cdr3_aa: CAWSAGGGYGYTF
cdr3_nt: TGTGCCTGGAGCGCAGGGGGCGGGTATGGCTACACCTTC

j_call: TRBJ2-2
v_call: TRBV18
clone_size: -
d_call: -
cdr3_aa: CASSNSSTGELFF
cdr3_nt: TGTGCCAGCTCAAACAGCTCAACCGGGGAGCTGTTTTTT

j_call: TRBJ1-2
v_call: TRBV9
clone_size: -
d_call: -
cdr3_aa: CASSGVWGYTF
cdr3_nt: TGTGCCAGCTCCGGGGTTTGGGGCTACACCTTC

j_call: TRBJ1-5
v_call: TRBV15
clone_size: few
d_call: TRBD1
cdr3_aa: CATSGLHRGAQPQHF
cdr3_nt: TGTGCCACCAGCGGGCTGCACAGGGGTGCTCAGCCCCAGCATTTT

j_call: TRBJ1-1
v_call: TRBV18
clone_size: -
d_call: TRBD1
cdr3_aa: CASSPNRGDTEAFF
cdr3_nt: TGTGCCAGCTCACCAAACAGGGGAGACACTGAAGCTTTCTTT

j_call: TRBJ2-1
v_call: TRBV2
clone_size: -
d_call: TRBD2
cdr3_aa: CASKERGRNNEQFF
cdr3_nt: TGTGCCAGCAAGGAGCGGGGTCGAAACAATGAGCAGTTCTTC

j_call: TRBJ1-1
v_call: TRBV7-9
clone_size: -
d_call: -
cdr3_aa: CASSLDGAYEAFF
cdr3_nt: TGTGCCAGCAGCTTAGATGGGGCGTATGAAGCTTTCTTT

j_call: TRBJ1-4
v_call: TRBV19
clone_size: once
d_call: -
cdr3_aa: CASSIGLTGVREKLFF
cdr3_nt: TGTGCCAGTAGTATAGGTCTGACGGGGGTACGAGAAAAACTGTTTTTT

j_call: TRBJ2-2
v_call: TRBV10-1
clone_size: -
d_call: -
cdr3_aa: CASRETVSGELFF
cdr3_nt: TGCGCCAGCAGGGAGACTGTGTCCGGGGAGCTGTTTTTT

j_call: TRBJ2-4
v_call: TRBV10-2
clone_size: -
d_call: TRBD2
cdr3_aa: CASSEISGGANIQYF
cdr3_nt: TGCGCCAGCAGTGAAATCAGCGGGGGGGCGAACATTCAGTACTTC

j_call: TRBJ2-7
v_call: TRBV5-6
clone_size: -
d_call: TRBD1
cdr3_aa: CASSRTGTATYEQYF
cdr3_nt: TGTGCCAGCAGCCGTACCGGGACAGCGACATACGAGCAGTACTTC

j_call: TRBJ2-2
v_call: TRBV11-3
clone_size: -
d_call: TRBD1
cdr3_aa: CASSHRGEMAGELFF
cdr3_nt: TGTGCCAGCAGCCACAGGGGGGAGATGGCCGGGGAGCTGTTTTTT

j_call: TRBJ1-2
v_call: TRBV6-5
clone_size: -
d_call: -
cdr3_aa: CASSYDPVVGYTF
cdr3_nt: TGTGCCAGCAGTTATGATCCGGTGGTTGGCTACACCTTC

j_call: TRBJ1-2
v_call: TRBV10-3
clone_size: -
d_call: -
cdr3_aa: CAIRREPRRYTF
cdr3_nt: TGTGCCATCCGGAGGGAGCCTCGCAGGTACACCTTC

j_call: TRBJ2-3
v_call: TRBV15
clone_size: few
d_call: -
cdr3_aa: CATSREMNLDTQYF
cdr3_nt: TGTGCCACCAGCCGTGAGATGAACCTAGATACGCAGTATTTT

j_call: TRBJ2-1
v_call: TRBV3-1/TRBV3-2
clone_size: -
d_call: TRBD2
cdr3_aa: CASSQAAGGDNEQFF
cdr3_nt: TGTGCCAGCAGCCAAGCGGCGGGGGGGGACAATGAGCAGTTCTTC

j_call: TRBJ1-1
v_call: TRBV29-1
clone_size: -
d_call: -
cdr3_aa: CSVYGGGSTEAFF
cdr3_nt: TGCAGCGTTTACGGCGGGGGGAGCACTGAAGCTTTCTTT

j_call: TRBJ1-2
v_call: TRBV6-1
clone_size: -
d_call: TRBD1
cdr3_aa: CASSEPGSVGQGVYYGYTF
cdr3_nt: TGTGCCAGCAGTGAACCTGGGTCTGTCGGACAGGGAGTATACTATGGCTACACCTTC